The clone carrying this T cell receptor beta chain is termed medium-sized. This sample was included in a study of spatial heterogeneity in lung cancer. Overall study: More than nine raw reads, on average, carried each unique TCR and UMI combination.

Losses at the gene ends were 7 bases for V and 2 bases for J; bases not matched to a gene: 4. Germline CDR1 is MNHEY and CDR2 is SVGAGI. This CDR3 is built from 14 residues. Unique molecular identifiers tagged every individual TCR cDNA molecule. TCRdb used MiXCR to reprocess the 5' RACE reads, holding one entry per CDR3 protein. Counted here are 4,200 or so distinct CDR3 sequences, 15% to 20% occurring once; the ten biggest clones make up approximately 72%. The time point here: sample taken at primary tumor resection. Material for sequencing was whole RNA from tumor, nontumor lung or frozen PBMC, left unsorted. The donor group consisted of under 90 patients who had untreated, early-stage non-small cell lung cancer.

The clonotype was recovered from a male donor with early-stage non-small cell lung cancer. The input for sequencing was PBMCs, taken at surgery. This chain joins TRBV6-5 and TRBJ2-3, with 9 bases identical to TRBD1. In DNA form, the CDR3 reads TGTGCCAGCAAGGGACAGGGCCTCACAGATACGCAGTATTTT. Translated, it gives CASKGQGLTDTQYF.